This T cell receptor (beta chain) was identified in a study of T cell responses to AZD1222 COVID-19 vaccine. As for the study in general: Samples with a second dose at about 4 or about 12 weeks were pooled together.

General observations from the study: Clonal diversity may have been underestimated in mostly white British donors. The study found Spike-specific TCR breadth and depth rose after two AZD1222 doses.

Germline loops: CDR1 MNHEY, CDR2 SVGAGI. The CDR3 spans 14 residues. V lost 6 bases and J 4 bases, leaving 15 bases between the germline ends. The protocol was immunoSEQ multiplex PCR, while the TCRdb copy is restricted to in-frame clones and leaves out a portion. The sample carries some 150,000 clones, 90% recorded once. With respect to this clone: Its antigen is unidentified.

This material consisted of peripheral blood, taken on day 0 of AZD1222 vaccination. The clonotype originates from an adult in good health. The rearrangement links TRBV6-5 to TRBJ1-1, with a weak D call TRBD1 (5 bases). CDR3 region: CASSPRGGFTEAFF. The DNA of the CDR3 is TGTGCCAGCAGCCCCCGGGGGGGGTTCACTGAAGCTTTCTTT.